This T cell receptor (beta chain) was recovered during a study of T cell repertoires in cytomegalovirus infection. TCRdb fed the reads into MiXCR, producing one record per CDR3 protein. This table has 640,000 or so distinct CDR3 sequences, around a third appearing once. Germline CDR1 reads SQVTM; CDR2 reads ANQGSEA. There are 13 residues in the CDR3. V was pared by 6 bases and J by 8 bases, with 14 bases between. With regard to this clonotype: Antigen specificity is unknown.

The specimen comprised cultured PBMCs, sampled from culture after CMV antigen stimulation. The TCR sequence derives from a human donor in good health (CMV status not recorded). Some clones in this sample may be carry-over from other donors' samples. V is TRBV29-1 and J is TRBJ1-6; no definite D call. The CDR3 is CSVREGRDSPLHF. Written as DNA, the CDR3 is TGCAGCGTCCGCGAGGGTCGGGATTCACCCCTCCACTTT.